A selection of T cell receptor beta chains follows, all from one sample in a study of blood T cell repertoires in COVID-19. Assay: immunoSEQ multiplex PCR; the TCRdb copy retains only in-frame clones and omits some. In the table there are tens of thousands of clones, under 80% of which are singletons. Sequencing input: peripheral blood. The receptors stem from a woman older than 75 with active or convalescent COVID-19. CDR3s include the opening cysteine and the closing phenylalanine or tryptophan. D genes are given only for firm matches. Expanded clones get a size class; other rows say once, few or many, or leave the size out.

d_call clone_size j_call v_call cdr3_nt cdr3_aa
NA NA TRBJ1-1 TRBV28 TGTGCCAGCATCCCCCAGTGGAACACTGAAGCTTTCTTT CASIPQWNTEAFF
NA NA TRBJ2-5 TRBV14 TGTGCCAGCAGCCAAGTGGCGACCCAGTACTTC CASSQVATQYF
NA NA TRBJ1-5 TRBV6-1 TGTGCCAGCAGTGAATTGGCAGGTTATAGCAATCAGCCCCAGCATTTT CASSELAGYSNQPQHF
NA NA TRBJ1-1 TRBV7-9 TGTGCCAGCAGCTTAGTACCAGGGTTCACTGAAGCTTTCTTT CASSLVPGFTEAFF
TRBD2 NA TRBJ2-1 TRBV2 TGTGCCAGCAGTGCGGGGGGGTATAATGAGCAGTTCTTC CASSAGGYNEQFF
TRBD1 NA TRBJ1-6 TRBV6-2/TRBV6-3 TGTGCCAGCAGTCACGAACAGGGGGCGATGGATTCACCCCTCCACTTT CASSHEQGAMDSPLHF
NA NA TRBJ1-1 TRBV6-5 TGTGCCAGCTTCCGGCAGGGCCCCATGAACACTGAAGCTTTCTTT CASFRQGPMNTEAFF
NA NA TRBJ2-7 TRBV7-8 TGTGCCAGCAGCCTCCTGGGAGGGGGAAGGGACGAGCAGTACTTC CASSLLGGGRDEQYF
NA NA TRBJ2-1 TRBV5-4 TGTGCCAGCAGCGTCCCAGGCGGGGTGTCCTACAATGAGCAGTTCTTC CASSVPGGVSYNEQFF
NA NA TRBJ1-3 TRBV7-2 TGTGCCAGCAGCTTAGGAGCCCTCCAAGCCGGAAACACCATATATTTT CASSLGALQAGNTIYF
TRBD1 NA TRBJ2-2 TRBV6-5 TGTGCCAGCAGCAGGGACAGGGGGAGGTCCGGGGAGCTGTTTTTT CASSRDRGRSGELFF
NA few TRBJ1-2 TRBV3-1/TRBV3-2 TGTGCCAGCAGCCATGCGCGGAAAATTCAAGCTAACTATGGCTACACCTTC CASSHARKIQANYGYTF
NA NA TRBJ1-4 TRBV2 TGTGCCAGCAGAGGCGTTGGACGGGCGGGTAATGAAAAACTGTTTTTT CASRGVGRAGNEKLFF
TRBD1 NA TRBJ1-3 TRBV9 TGTGCCAGCACCACAGGGGACCGCCCTGGAAACACCATATATTTT CASTTGDRPGNTIYF
TRBD1 NA TRBJ1-2 TRBV7-9 TGTGCCAGCAGCCCAGACAGATCGGACAGGGGGGGAGTGAGCTATGGCTACACCTTC CASSPDRSDRGGVSYGYTF
NA NA TRBJ2-5 TRBV9 TGTGCCAGCAGCGTAGGAGGGGGAGAAGAGACCCAGTACTTC CASSVGGGEETQYF
TRBD1 NA TRBJ1-2 TRBV4-1 TGCGCCAGCAGCCAAGGGGGACAGGGGAGGTCAGGTGGCTACACCTTC CASSQGGQGRSGGYTF
NA NA TRBJ2-1 TRBV27 TGTGCCAGCAGTCCCGAAAACGGGGGAGTATTCTTC CASSPENGGVFF
NA NA TRBJ1-2 TRBV7-8 TGTGCCAGCAGCTTAGGCCCGGTTAACTATGGCTACACCTTC CASSLGPVNYGYTF
TRBD1 NA TRBJ1-1 TRBV12-3/TRBV12-4 TGTGCCAGCAGTTTAGGAGGGGGCGATGAAGCTTTCTTT CASSLGGGDEAFF
NA NA TRBJ2-1 TRBV18 TGTGCCAGCTCACCTTTACAGGGAACTTACAATGAGCAGTTCTTC CASSPLQGTYNEQFF
NA NA TRBJ1-1 TRBV7-8 TGTGCCAGCAGCTTTGCAGGGTCAGGGCGGGGGAGGGACACTGAAGCTTTCTTT CASSFAGSGRGRDTEAFF